This T cell receptor (beta chain) appears in the sequencing data of a study of vaccination and CD4 T cells after COVID-19. Cultured CD4+ T cells had their DNA profiled by the Oncomine TCR Beta short-read assay. TCRdb reanalysed the PCR reads using MiXCR and keeps one entry per CDR3 protein. The top ten hold 15% to 20% of the sample, which has thousands of distinct CDR3 sequences, about four fifths seen once. Trimming at V came to 3 bases and at J to 7 bases, leaving 11 bases not matched to a gene. The CDR3 is 14 residues long. Germline CDR1 is DFQATT and CDR2 is SNEGSKA (reference sequence). Details on this clonotype: Its antigen is undetermined.

Treatment of the sample: roughly 10-day PBMC culture with coronavirus spike peptide pools or control peptides (ViraFEST assay). Antigen-specific T cell expansion with peptide pools preceded TCR sequencing in the ViraFEST approach. This sequence joins TRBV20-1 and TRBJ1-1; 7 bases line up with TRBD1. The TCR sequence derives from a human donor who had recovered from COVID-19. The sample taken for sequencing was CD4+ T cells from blood, cultured in vitro. The CDR3 here is CSARVGRGTDEAFF. The CDR3 coding sequence is TGCAGTGCTAGGGTGGGCAGGGGGACCGATGAAGCTTTCTTT.